This T cell receptor beta chain was profiled in a study of PD-L1 blockade in urothelial cancer. Regarding the study as a whole: Prediction of better survival came from below-median pretreatment blood TCR clonality.

This CDR3 contains 16 residues. J lost 5 bases, V lost 4 bases, and 8 bases had no gene match. Germline assignment: CDR1 MNHEY and CDR2 SVGAGI. Time point: pretreatment peripheral blood. Notes on this clone: The antigen is not known.

The assay was immunoSEQ multiplex PCR, and TCRdb's table has in-frame clones only and misses some. The sample holds tens of thousands of clones, approximately 78% seen once. The sequences come from PBMCs, collected around atezolizumab (anti-PD-L1) treatment. The rearrangement joins TRBV6-5 to TRBJ1-4, with 9 nucleotides matching TRBD1. The clonotype was recovered from a man between 65 and 80 years old with urothelial cancer. The CDR3 here is CASSSGQGPPNEKLFF. In DNA form, the CDR3 reads TGTGCCAGCAGTTCCGGACAGGGGCCACCGAATGAAAAACTGTTTTTT.